These 10 T cell receptor beta chains came from one sample sequenced in a study of T cell responses to AZD1222 COVID-19 vaccine. TCRdb's table, derived via immunoSEQ multiplex PCR, lists solely in-frame clones and lacks some. The table includes about 170,000 clones, approximately 90% detected once. The specimen was peripheral blood, collected on day 0 of AZD1222 vaccination. These receptors came from an adult in good health.

The chain couples TRBV5-6 to TRBJ2-2; D might be TRBD2 (5 bases). The CDR3 has 17 residues. V was trimmed by 0 bases and J by 6 bases, leaving 18 bases between them. In germline, CDR1 is SGHDT, CDR2 YYEEEE. The CDR3 bases are TGTGCCAGCAGCTTGGCTGGGCGGGTTGCTAGCCCCGGGGAGCTGTTTTTT. Translated, it gives CASSLAGRVASPGELFF. The full variable domain, its missing parts supplied by reference TRBV5-6 and TRBJ2-2, is DAGVTQSPTHLIKTRGQQVTLRCSPKSGHDTVSWYQQALGQGPQFIFQYYEEEERQRGNFPDRFSGHQFPNYSSELNVNALLLGDSALYLCASSLAGRVASPGELFFGEGSRLTVL.

The V and J genes are TRBV20-1 and TRBJ1-3, with D uncertain. Per germline, CDR1 DFQATT and CDR2 SNEGSKA (reference sequence). V was pared by 6 bases and J by 8 bases, with 11 bases between. The CDR3 spans 11 residues. The CDR3 DNA is TGCAGTGCCCGGAGACTGGACACCATATATTTT. Its translation is CSARRLDTIYF.

The chain carries TRBV19 and TRBJ2-5, with TRBD1 as a possible D gene (6 bases). The CDR3 loop spans 13 amino acids. Looked up from germline, CDR1 is LNHDA and CDR2 is SQIVND (reference sequence). V lost 5 bases and J 5 bases, leaving 12 bases between the germline ends. CDR3 DNA sequence: TGTGCCAGTAGTGCCGAGAGGGGGGAGACCCAGTACTTC. Translated: CASSAERGETQYF.

This chain connects TRBV4-3 to TRBJ1-3; D is possibly TRBD1 (5 bases). The germline CDR1 and CDR2 sequences are LGHNA and YSLEER. The V gene lost 0 bases and the J gene lost 2 bases, with 14 bases spanning the gap. CDR3 length: 17 amino acids. The CDR3 protein is CASSQDVGQGPGNTIYF. CDR3 nucleotide sequence: TGCGCCAGCAGCCAAGATGTAGGGCAGGGCCCTGGAAACACCATATATTTT.

The gene calls are TRBV18 and TRBJ1-2; the D is unclear. Germline CDR1 KGHSH, CDR2 LQKENI. This CDR3 is 14 amino acids long. Trimming took 3 bases from V and 0 from J, leaving 8 bases between them. The CDR3, as DNA: TGTGCCAGCTCACCCCCAGGTCCTAACTATGGCTACACCTTC. This sequence encodes CASSPPGPNYGYTF.

The rearrangement joins TRBV21-1 to TRBJ1-1; the DNA was not compared with TRBD1, the D call given in the table. TRBV21-1 is annotated as a pseudogene. This CDR3 is 16 amino acids long. CDR3: CASSNGTGVMNTEAFF. CDR3 sequence (DNA): TGTGCCAGCAGCAATGGGACAGGGGTCATGAACACTGAAGCTTTCTTT.

In this sample, this clone turned up once. The chain couples TRBV4-1 to TRBJ1-6; D gene uncertain. The germline V and J ends were trimmed by 0 bases and 6 bases, with 9 bases remaining between them. The CDR3 runs 15 residues. Germline V gene lookup returns CDR1 MGHRA and CDR2 YSYEKL. The DNA of the CDR3 is TGCGCCAGCAGCCAAGATGGTCGGAGTAATTCACCCCTCCACTTT. Its translation: CASSQDGRSNSPLHF.

V usage is TRBV28 and J usage is TRBJ1-1, with D possibly TRBD1 on 6 matching bases. The ends were cut back, 9 bases at V and 0 bases at J, with 23 bases in the middle. The CDR3 is 17 amino acids. Germline assignment: CDR1 MDHEN and CDR2 SYDVKM. CDR3: CASLNSPLQGMNTEAFF. CDR3 DNA sequence: TGTGCCAGTTTAAATTCTCCCCTTCAGGGGATGAACACTGAAGCTTTCTTT.

The chain uses TRBV7-2 and TRBJ2-7; 8 bases are a match to TRBD2. CDR3 length: 14 residues. Germline CDR1 and CDR2: SGHTA and FQGNSA. J was trimmed by 0 bases and V by 6 bases; bases with no gene match: 4. The DNA of the CDR3 is TGTGCCAGCAGTCGCGGGGGGAGCTCCTACGAGCAGTACTTC. This translates into CASSRGGSSYEQYF.

Note on this clone: Other DNA sequences of this sample code for an identical CDR3. This chain uses TRBV5-1 with TRBJ1-3, with D unresolved. The length of the CDR3 is 14 residues. The V and J ends lost 2 bases and 1 base respectively, with 7 bases between them. Per the germline V gene, CDR1 is SGHRS and CDR2 is YFSETQ. The CDR3 loop is CASSLGSSGNTIYF. The CDR3 nucleotides read TGCGCCAGCAGCTTAGGATCTTCTGGAAACACCATATATTTT.